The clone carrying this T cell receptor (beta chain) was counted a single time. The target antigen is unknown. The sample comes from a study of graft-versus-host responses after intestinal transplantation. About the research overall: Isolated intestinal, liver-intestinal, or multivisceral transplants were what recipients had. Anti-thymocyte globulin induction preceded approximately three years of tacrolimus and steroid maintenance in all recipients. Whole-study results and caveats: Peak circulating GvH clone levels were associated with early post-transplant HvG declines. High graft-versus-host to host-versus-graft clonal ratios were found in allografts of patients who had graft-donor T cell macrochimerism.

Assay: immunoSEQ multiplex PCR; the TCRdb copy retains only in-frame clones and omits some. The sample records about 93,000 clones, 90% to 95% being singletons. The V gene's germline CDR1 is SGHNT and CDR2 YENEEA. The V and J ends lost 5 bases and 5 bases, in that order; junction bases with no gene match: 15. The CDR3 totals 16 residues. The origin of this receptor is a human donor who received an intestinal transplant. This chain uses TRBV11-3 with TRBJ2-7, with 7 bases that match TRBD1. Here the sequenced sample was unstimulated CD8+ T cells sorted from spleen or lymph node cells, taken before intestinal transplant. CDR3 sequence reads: CASSDETGFTLHEQYF. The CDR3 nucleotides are TGTGCCAGCAGCGACGAGACAGGGTTTACCCTACACGAGCAGTACTTC.